A single sample gave rise to the 13 T cell receptor beta chains below, sequenced in a study of shared T cell receptors in the human thymus. The repertoire was sequenced with immunoSEQ multiplex PCR; TCRdb's copy has only in-frame clones and lacks some. The table includes some 660,000 clones, approximately 87% detected once. The sample was also reused in another study, on human thymus T cells.

The material sequenced was thymocytes. The receptors originated from a boy less than two years old with a congenital heart defect.

This chain links TRBV28 with TRBJ2-2; 7 bases fit TRBD2. The CDR3 spans 15 residues. V was pared by 7 bases and J by 2 bases, with 7 bases of the junction left unmatched. CDR1 and CDR2 (germline): MDHEN, SYDVKM. This CDR3 is CASTGTTSNTGELFF. The CDR3 DNA is TGTGCCAGCACTGGGACTACCTCCAACACCGGGGAGCTGTTTTTT.

V is TRBV28 and J is TRBJ2-7; 8 nucleotides align to TRBD2. The CDR3 has 19 amino acids. The germline V gene has CDR1 MDHEN and CDR2 SYDVKM. V lost 6 bases, J lost 2 bases, and 21 bases stayed unmatched. CDR3 loop: CASSTRLGTSLTAAYEQYF. CDR3 bases: TGTGCCAGCAGCACGAGGCTAGGGACTAGTCTCACCGCCGCCTACGAGCAGTACTTC.

This chain links TRBV6-6 with TRBJ2-7; tentative D call: TRBD1 (6 bases). CDR3 length: 15 residues. V was trimmed by 6 bases and J by 0 bases, leaving 15 bases between them. CDR1 and CDR2 from the germline V gene are MNHNY and SVGAGI (reference sequence). The CDR3 reads CASSLRAGDSYEQYF. Here the CDR3 DNA reads TGTGCCAGCAGCTTAAGGGCAGGGGACTCCTACGAGCAGTACTTC.

The chain combines TRBV5-4 with TRBJ1-2; no clear D gene. This CDR3 has 13 residues. Germline assignment: CDR1 SGHNT and CDR2 YYREEE (reference sequence). V was cut by 6 bases and J by 5 bases, with 14 bases left in between. CDR3 region: CASMTNGIYGYTF. The CDR3 DNA follows: TGTGCCAGCATGACCAACGGGATTTATGGCTACACCTTC.

This clone was found once. The chain joins TRBV7-6 to TRBJ1-1; TRBD1 matches at 12 bases. Trimming cost V 5 bases and J 3 bases; bases outside gene matches: 10. The CDR3 runs to 17 residues. Germline V gives CDR1 SGHVS, CDR2 FNYEAQ. CDR3 bases: TGTGCCAGCAGCCTCCGGGACAGGGGGCGGGTGGACACTGAAGCTTTCTTT. This gives the protein CASSLRDRGRVDTEAFF.

As to this clone: One end of the junction is discordant with germline, which a read error may explain. The rearrangement uses TRBV9 and TRBJ1-2; a weak D match, TRBD1 (5 bases). The CDR3 has 14 residues. Germline V CDR1 and CDR2: SGDLS, YYNGEE. The CDR3 nucleotides are TGTGCCAGCAGCGCCCCAGACAGACACTATGGCTACCCCTTC. Translated, it gives CASSAPDRHYGYPF.

The chain links TRBV4-1 to TRBJ2-3; 7 bases line up with TRBD2. The CDR3 covers 16 residues. CDR1 and CDR2 (germline): MGHRA, YSYEKL. J lost 2 bases, V lost 0 bases, and 5 bases had no gene match. The CDR3, as DNA: TGCGCCAGCAGCCAAGAAGAGCGGGGACCCACAGATACGCAGTATTTT. Its protein product is CASSQEERGPTDTQYF.

V gene TRBV7-9 combines with J gene TRBJ2-2; 10 bases match TRBD2. Germline V gene lookup returns CDR1 SEHNR and CDR2 FQNEAQ (reference sequence). This CDR3 comprises 17 residues. V lost 1 base, J lost 5 bases, and 7 bases stayed unmatched. CDR3 in DNA: TGTGCCAGCAGCTTAGTCCCTAGCGGGAGTCGAACCGGGGAGCTGTTTTTT. It specifies CASSLVPSGSRTGELFF.

This clone was seen a handful of times. V usage is TRBV5-4 and J usage is TRBJ1-1; TRBD1 agrees at 8 bases. Germline trimming cut 3 bases from V and 4 bases from J; bases unmatched to any gene: 8. There are 15 residues in the CDR3. Germline V gene sequence: CDR1 SGHNT, CDR2 YYREEE (reference sequence). CDR3 coding DNA: TGTGCCAGCAGCTACAGGACAGGGCCGGGCACTGAAGCTTTCTTT. It encodes CASSYRTGPGTEAFF.

The chain carries TRBV14 and TRBJ1-2; 8 bases agree with TRBD1. This CDR3 spans 16 amino acids. From germline, CDR1 is SGHDN and CDR2 FVKESK. Unmatched junction bases numbered 9, after V lost 0 bases and J lost 6 bases. CDR3 protein: CASSQDLGQGNHGYTF. CDR3 sequence (DNA): TGTGCCAGCAGCCAAGATCTAGGACAGGGAAACCATGGCTACACCTTC. The full variable domain, its missing parts supplied by reference TRBV14 and TRBJ1-2, is EAGVTQFPSHSVIEKGQTVTLRCDPISGHDNLYWYRRVMGKEIKFLLHFVKESKQDESGMPNNRFLAERTGGTYSTLKVQPAELEDSGVYFCASSQDLGQGNHGYTFGSGTRLTVV.

The CDR3 here is CASSPHGLRRETQYF. DNA for the CDR3: TGTGCCAGCAGCCCACATGGACTACGTCGGGAGACCCAGTACTTC. J is TRBJ2-5 and V is TRBV14, with D possibly TRBD2 on 6 matching bases. The CDR3 is 15 amino acids. Germline V gene data show CDR1 as SGHDN and CDR2 as FVKESK. Between the trimmed V and J ends, which lost 4 bases and 5 bases, there was a span of 17 bases.

The chain employs TRBV29-1 and TRBJ2-3; 7 bases match TRBD2. This CDR3 region has 19 residues. V shed 5 bases, J shed 0 bases, and the junction held 20 bases outside the gene matches. Germline V gene data show CDR1 as SQVTM and CDR2 as ANQGSEA. This CDR3 reads CSVRGWRGIALRSTDTQYF. CDR3 nucleotide sequence: TGCAGCGTTCGAGGTTGGCGGGGGATAGCACTACGAAGCACAGATACGCAGTATTTT.

The chain couples TRBV25-1 to TRBJ2-3; 7 bases line up with TRBD2. Germline V gene sequence: CDR1 MGHDK, CDR2 SYGVNS. This CDR3 has 17 residues. V lost 1 base and J lost 2; bases outside the gene matches: 9. CDR3 sequence (DNA): TGTGCCAGCAGTGAATGTCTCGGGCTAGCGGTCACAGATACGCAGTATTTT. This translates into CASSECLGLAVTDTQYF.